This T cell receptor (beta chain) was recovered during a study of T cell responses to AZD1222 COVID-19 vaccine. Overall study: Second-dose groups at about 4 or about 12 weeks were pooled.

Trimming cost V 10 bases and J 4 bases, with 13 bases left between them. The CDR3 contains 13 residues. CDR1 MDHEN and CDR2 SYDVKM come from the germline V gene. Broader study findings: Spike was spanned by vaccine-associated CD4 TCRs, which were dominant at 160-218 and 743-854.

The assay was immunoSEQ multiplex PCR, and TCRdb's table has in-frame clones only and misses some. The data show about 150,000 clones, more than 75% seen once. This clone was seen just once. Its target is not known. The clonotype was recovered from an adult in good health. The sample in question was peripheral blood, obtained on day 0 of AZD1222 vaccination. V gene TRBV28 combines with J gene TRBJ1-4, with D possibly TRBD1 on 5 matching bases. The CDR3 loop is CATVDNNNEKLFF. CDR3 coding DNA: TGTGCCACTGTGGACAACAATAATGAAAAACTGTTTTTT.